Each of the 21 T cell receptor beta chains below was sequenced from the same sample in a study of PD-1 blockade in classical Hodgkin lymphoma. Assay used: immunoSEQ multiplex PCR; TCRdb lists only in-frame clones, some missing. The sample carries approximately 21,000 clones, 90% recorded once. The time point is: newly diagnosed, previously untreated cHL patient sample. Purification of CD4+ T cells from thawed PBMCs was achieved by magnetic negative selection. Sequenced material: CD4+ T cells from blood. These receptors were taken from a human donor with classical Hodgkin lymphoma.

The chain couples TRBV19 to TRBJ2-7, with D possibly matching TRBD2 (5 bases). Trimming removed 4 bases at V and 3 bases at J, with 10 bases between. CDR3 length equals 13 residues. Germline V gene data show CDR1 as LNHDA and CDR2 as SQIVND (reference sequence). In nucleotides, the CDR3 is TGTGCCAGTAGTACCGGGATCGTCTACGAGCAGTACTTC. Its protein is CASSTGIVYEQYF. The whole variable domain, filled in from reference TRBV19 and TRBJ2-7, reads DGGITQSPKYLFRKEGQNVTLSCEQNLNHDAMYWYRQDPGQGLRLIYYSQIVNDFQKGDIAEGYSVSREKKESFPLTVTSAQKNPTAFYLCASSTGIVYEQYFGPGTRLTVT.

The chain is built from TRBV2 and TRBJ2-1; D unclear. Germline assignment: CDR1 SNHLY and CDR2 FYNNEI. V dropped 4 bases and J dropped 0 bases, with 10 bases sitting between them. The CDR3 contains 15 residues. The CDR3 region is CASSVTPSSYNEQFF. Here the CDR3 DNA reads TGTGCCAGCAGTGTGACCCCCAGCTCCTACAATGAGCAGTTCTTC.

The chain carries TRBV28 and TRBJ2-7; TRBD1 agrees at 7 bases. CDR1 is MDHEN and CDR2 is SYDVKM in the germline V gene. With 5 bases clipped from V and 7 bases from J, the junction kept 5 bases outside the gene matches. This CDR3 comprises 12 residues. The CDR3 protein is CASSTGQREQYF. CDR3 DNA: TGTGCCAGCAGTACGGGACAGCGGGAGCAGTACTTC. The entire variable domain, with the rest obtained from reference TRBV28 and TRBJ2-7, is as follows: DVKVTQSSRYLVKRTGEKVFLECVQDMDHENMFWYRQDPGLGLRLIYFSYDVKMKEKGDIPEGYSVSREKKERFSLILESASTNQTSMYLCASSTGQREQYFGPGTRLTVT.

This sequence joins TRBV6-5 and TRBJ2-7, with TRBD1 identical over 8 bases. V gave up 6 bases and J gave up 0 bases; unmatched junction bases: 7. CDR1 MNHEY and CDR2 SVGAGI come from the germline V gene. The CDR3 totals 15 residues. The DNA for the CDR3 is TGTGCCAGCAGGGAGGAACAGGGGGTCTCCTACGAGCAGTACTTC. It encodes CASREEQGVSYEQYF.

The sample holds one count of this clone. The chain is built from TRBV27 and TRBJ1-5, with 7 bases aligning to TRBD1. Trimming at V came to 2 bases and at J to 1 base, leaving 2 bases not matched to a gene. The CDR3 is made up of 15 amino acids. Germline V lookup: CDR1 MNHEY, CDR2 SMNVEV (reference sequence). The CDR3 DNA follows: TGTGCCAGCAGTTTAAACAGGGGAAGCAATCAGCCCCAGCATTTT. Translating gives CASSLNRGSNQPQHF.

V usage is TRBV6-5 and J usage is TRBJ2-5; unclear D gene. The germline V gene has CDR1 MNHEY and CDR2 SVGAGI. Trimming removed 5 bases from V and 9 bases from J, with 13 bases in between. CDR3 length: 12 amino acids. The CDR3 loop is CASSIRPPPQYF. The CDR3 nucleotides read TGTGCCAGCAGTATCCGGCCTCCCCCCCAGTACTTC.

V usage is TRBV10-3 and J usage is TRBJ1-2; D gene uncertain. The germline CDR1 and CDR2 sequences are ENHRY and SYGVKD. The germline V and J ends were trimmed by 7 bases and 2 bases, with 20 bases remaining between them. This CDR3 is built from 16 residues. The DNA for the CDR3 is TGTGCCATCACCAAGATGAGTAGGACGGGGAACTATGGCTACACCTTC. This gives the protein CAITKMSRTGNYGYTF.

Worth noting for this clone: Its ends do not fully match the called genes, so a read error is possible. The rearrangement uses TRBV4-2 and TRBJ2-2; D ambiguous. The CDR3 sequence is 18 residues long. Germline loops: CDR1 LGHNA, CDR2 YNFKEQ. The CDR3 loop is CASSEDARSARLAGELFF. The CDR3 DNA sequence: TGTGCCAGCAGCGAAGACGCACGGAGCGCGCGGTTGGCCGGGGAGCTGTTTTTT.

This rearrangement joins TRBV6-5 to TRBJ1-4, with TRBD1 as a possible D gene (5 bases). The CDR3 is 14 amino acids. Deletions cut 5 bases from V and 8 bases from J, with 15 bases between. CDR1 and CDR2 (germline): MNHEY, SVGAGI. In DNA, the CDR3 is TGTGCCAGCAGTGGGGGTAGTAGTCGGGAAAAACTGTTTTTT. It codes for CASSGGSSREKLFF.

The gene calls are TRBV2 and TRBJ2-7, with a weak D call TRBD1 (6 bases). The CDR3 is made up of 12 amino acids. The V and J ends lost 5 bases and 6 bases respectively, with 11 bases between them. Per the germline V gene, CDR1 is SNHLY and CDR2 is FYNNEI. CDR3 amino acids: CASSKQGLEQYF. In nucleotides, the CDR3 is TGTGCCAGCAGTAAACAGGGCCTCGAGCAGTACTTC.

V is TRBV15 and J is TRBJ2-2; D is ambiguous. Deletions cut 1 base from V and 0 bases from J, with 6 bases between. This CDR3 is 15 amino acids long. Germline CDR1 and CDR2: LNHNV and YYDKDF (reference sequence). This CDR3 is CATSRVGTNTGELFF. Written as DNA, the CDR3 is TGTGCCACCAGCAGAGTAGGCACGAACACCGGGGAGCTGTTTTTT.

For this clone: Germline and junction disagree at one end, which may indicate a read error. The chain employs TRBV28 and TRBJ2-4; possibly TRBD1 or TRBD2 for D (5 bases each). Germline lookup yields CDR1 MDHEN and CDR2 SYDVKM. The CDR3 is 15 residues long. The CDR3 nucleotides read TGTGCCACCAGTGGGGACCCGTTAACCAAAAACATTCAGTACTTC. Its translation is CATSGDPLTKNIQYF.

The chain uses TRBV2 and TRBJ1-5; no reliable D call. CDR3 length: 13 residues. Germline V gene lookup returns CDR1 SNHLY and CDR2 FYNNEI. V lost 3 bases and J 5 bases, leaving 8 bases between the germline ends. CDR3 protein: CASSEGIDQPQHF. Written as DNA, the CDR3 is TGTGCCAGCAGTGAGGGCATAGATCAGCCCCAGCATTTT.

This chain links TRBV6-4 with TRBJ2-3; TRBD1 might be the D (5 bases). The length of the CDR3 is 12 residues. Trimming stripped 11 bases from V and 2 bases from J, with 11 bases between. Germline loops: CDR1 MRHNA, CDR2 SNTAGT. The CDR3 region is CARNRTTDTQYF. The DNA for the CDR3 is TGTGCCCGCAACAGGACCACAGATACGCAGTATTTT.

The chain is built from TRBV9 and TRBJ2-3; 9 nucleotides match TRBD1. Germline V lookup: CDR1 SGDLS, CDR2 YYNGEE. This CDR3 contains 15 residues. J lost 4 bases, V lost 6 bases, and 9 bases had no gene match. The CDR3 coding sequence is TGTGCCAGCACGCCCCGGGACAGGGTACCAGATACGCAGTATTTT. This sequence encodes CASTPRDRVPDTQYF.

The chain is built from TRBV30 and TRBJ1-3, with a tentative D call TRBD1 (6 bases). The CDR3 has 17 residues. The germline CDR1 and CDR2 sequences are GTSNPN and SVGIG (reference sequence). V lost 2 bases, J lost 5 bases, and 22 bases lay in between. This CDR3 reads CAWSRRVPDRLRNTIYF. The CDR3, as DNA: TGTGCCTGGAGTAGGAGGGTCCCAGACAGGCTAAGAAACACCATATATTTT.

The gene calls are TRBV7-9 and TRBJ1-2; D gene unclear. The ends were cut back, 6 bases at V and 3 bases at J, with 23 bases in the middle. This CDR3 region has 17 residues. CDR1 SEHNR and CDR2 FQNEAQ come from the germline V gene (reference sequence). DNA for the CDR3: TGTGCCAGCAGTAAAAACCCCACCTTTTCTGGGGACTATGGCTACACCTTC. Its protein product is CASSKNPTFSGDYGYTF.

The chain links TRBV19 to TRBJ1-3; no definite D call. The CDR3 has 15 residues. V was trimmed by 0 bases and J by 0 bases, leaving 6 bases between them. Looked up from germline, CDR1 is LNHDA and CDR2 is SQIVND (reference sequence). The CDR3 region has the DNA TGTGCCAGTAGTATAGAAGGTCGCTCTGGAAACACCATATATTTT. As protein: CASSIEGRSGNTIYF.

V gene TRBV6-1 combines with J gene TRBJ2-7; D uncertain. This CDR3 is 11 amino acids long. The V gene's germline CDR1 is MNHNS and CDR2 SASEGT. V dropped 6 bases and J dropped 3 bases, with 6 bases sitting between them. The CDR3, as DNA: TGTGCCAGCAGAGGTCTCTACGAGCAGTACTTC. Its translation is CASRGLYEQYF.

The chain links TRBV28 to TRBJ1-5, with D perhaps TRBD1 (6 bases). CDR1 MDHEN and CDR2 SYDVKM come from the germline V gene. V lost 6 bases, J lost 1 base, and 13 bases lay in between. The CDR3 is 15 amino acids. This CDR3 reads CASSPGGGSNQPQHF. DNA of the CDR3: TGTGCCAGCAGCCCCGGGGGGGGCAGCAATCAGCCCCAGCATTTT.

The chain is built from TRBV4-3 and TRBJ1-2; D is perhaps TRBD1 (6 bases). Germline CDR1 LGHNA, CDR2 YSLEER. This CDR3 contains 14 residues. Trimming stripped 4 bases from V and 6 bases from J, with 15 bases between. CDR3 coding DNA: TGCGCCAGCAGCCCGTTCACAGGGATCAATGGCTACACCTTC. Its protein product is CASSPFTGINGYTF.